This T cell receptor (beta chain) was sequenced for a study of cytomegalovirus exposure and HLA in healthy donors (dated by TCRdb to the late 2010s). About the study as a whole: An earlier analysis of several hundred of the donors reported approximately 260 Gb of sequence data and 100 million to 120 million unique TCR beta sequences obtained from roughly 170 million T cells. The later analysis used no new phenotypic data to find candidate immune exposures, relying instead on TCR beta sequences and their occurrence across donors. Of the roughly 420 genotyped donors, 75% to 85% were placed in the genetic ancestry cluster associated with self-reported Caucasian donors. An earlier analysis of about 600 of the donors used high-throughput TCR beta sequencing to judge whether each TCR beta V gene segment behaved as functional or pseudogenic. The aim of the study was to test whether cataloging public T cell receptors could identify signatures of past pathogen exposure. In a later analysis, previously published TCR beta repertoires from more than 500 donors were re-analyzed and high-resolution HLA genotyping was added so that TCR occurrence patterns could be studied. To predict cytomegalovirus infection status, the study brought together high-throughput TCR immunosequencing, statistical association of individual TCRs with disease status, and machine learning. Typing coverage varied by locus: about 629-640 donors for A, B, C, DRB1 and DQB1; approximately 520 for DQA1; over 600 for DPA1; approximately 450 for DPB1. The T cell repertoires of some 670 subjects were profiled by immunosequencing and related to cytomegalovirus serostatus. HLA typing covered class I and class II loci at four-digit resolution. Among some 400 genotyped donors of the cohort, an average of approximately 240,000 unique TCR beta nucleotide sequences was sequenced per donor, of which roughly 18% were non-productive. Because of strong linkage in the cohort, roughly five DR-DQ haplotypes were treated as single units for association and clustering. Genome-wide SNP genotypes for about 65% of the 666 donors were used in a later genetic analysis, which treated that subset as a discovery cohort. Roughly 300 gigabases of sequencing data and roughly 80 million unique TCR sequences made up an early release that covered approximately 700 HLA-typed donors. In addition to the first cohort of hundreds of subjects, a separate validation cohort of 130 or so different subjects was used. Alongside the repertoire data, information on donor age, sex, ethnicity and CMV serostatus was compiled. Every discovery cohort repertoire had been produced on one sequencing platform.

The library was made by the immunoSEQ multiplex PCR assay. For the multiplex PCR, a mixture combining 60 forward primers for TCR Vbeta segments and 13 reverse primers for TCR Jbeta segments was used. Amplification of the CDR3 region of rearranged TCR beta genes was performed with a multiplex PCR assay on genomic DNA. On the Illumina HiSeq System, the amplified TCR beta libraries were sequenced as 87-base-pair reads. Per the authors' processing: In a later analysis, roughly 80 million unique TCR beta chains were counted across the 500 to 850 repertoires, and around 11 million of these chains were shared by at least two donors. Raw reads were error-corrected and collapsed into unique sequences with a nearest-neighbor algorithm that merged closely related sequences to remove PCR and sequencing errors. V, D and J gene segments were assigned by aligning CDR3 sequences to IMGT reference sequences. For a sequence to be retained, at least a six-nucleotide match to both a V gene segment and a J gene segment was required. Rearrangements were called productive when the CDR3 lacked stop codons and stayed in frame with V and J; all others were non-productive. Following IMGT convention, CDR3 was defined as the stretch from the second conserved V-encoded cysteine to the conserved J-encoded phenylalanine. The earlier analysis of about 590 of the donors excluded sequences that lacked an unambiguous match to a single V gene segment. An earlier analysis of 587 of the donors classified V segments as functional when productive rearrangements were above 56.7% and as segregating when the standard deviation between donors was above 5%. A statistical classification framework was built for diagnosing cytomegalovirus status from the catalog of TCR beta chain sequences. In a later analysis, V and J genes were assigned by comparing TCR nucleotide sequences against IMGT/GENE-DB human TR gene sequences. Using the TCRdist pipeline, a later analysis assigned CDR3 sequences along with most-parsimonious VDJ recombination scenarios. In a later analysis, each TCR beta chain was defined by its CDR3 amino acid sequence together with its V-gene family, and reads lacking a unique V-gene family were excluded. As a way to deal with suspected cross-contamination and a sequencing artifact, a later analysis dropped more than 500 nucleotide sequences that were highly shared and had low generation probability. For each public chain, a later analysis derived a clonal expansion index from normalized ranks of inferred template counts within each repertoire. Generation probabilities in a later analysis came from a VDJ recombination model fitted to out-of-frame rearrangements, and those results were checked against IGoR. In a later analysis, hypergeometric tests were used to score TCR-TCR, TCR-HLA and TCR-CMV co-occurrence, with a repertoire-size bias correction applied to TCR pairs. In a later analysis, false discovery rates were estimated by permuting HLA or CMV assignments 20 times. In a later analysis, co-occurring TCRs were grouped using DBSCAN, and TCRdist sequence similarity was added for clustering within HLA-allele-positive subsets. Repertoires with fewer than 30,000 or more than 120,000 public chains were left out of co-occurrence clustering, as were five repertoires with anomalous nucleotide sharing. TCRdb re-hosts the immuneACCESS table, in-frame sequences only. Its copies lack some clones; in the studies checked, an unresolved V gene accounts for under half of them, and the cause for the rest is not known. That table furnishes V, J and clone size, whereas the DNA furnished D and trimming. This sample gives about 200,000 clones in total; approximately 78% of them show up just once. The ten largest make up 2.7% of the sample.

The cohort comprised 666 healthy bone marrow donors. All cohort members were sampled while nominally healthy, although unrecorded immune exposures were likely present. The donor was CMV seronegative and was included in the group of several hundred seronegative cohort members. A peripheral blood sample was provided by each donor, and peripheral blood mononuclear cells were used for TCR beta sequencing. The Qiagen DNeasy Blood Extraction Kit was used to extract genomic DNA from the blood cell samples. Findings and caveats that apply to the study as a whole: Because counts were too low, around 18 rarely observed V segments, including chromosome 9 orphons, were left out of the earlier analysis of 587 of the donors. A total of 150 to 200 TCR beta chains were listed by the study as associated with cytomegalovirus. Across donors, most TCR sequences were observed very rarely, whereas some public TCRs were present in many individuals. Roughly uniform sequencing depth across donors was assumed in presence/absence analyses, although this assumption may not hold. A cluster of highly shared sequence variants was judged likely to be a technical artifact of the sequencing pipeline. This cohort had only TCR beta chains sequenced, and the lack of alpha or paired-chain data limited which features could be detected. A few of the identified cytomegalovirus-associated TCR beta chains were confirmed in vitro to be specific for cytomegalovirus antigens. A later analysis found that HLA-associated TCR beta chains were more clonally expanded and had lower generation probabilities than equally common non-associated chains. According to a later genetic analysis, donors in an Asian-associated ancestry cluster had fewer N-insertions in productive TCRs than the approximately 700-donor mean. The classifier was reported to diagnose cytomegalovirus status with high specificity and sensitivity in both the original and validation cohorts. According to a later analysis, parvovirus B19, influenza, CMV and Epstein-Barr virus appeared linked to several top co-occurrence clusters. According to the authors, the approach could potentially be generalized to other disease states and immunological phenotypes. When HLA alleles, especially DR and DQ, strongly co-occurred, attributing TCR associations to individual alleles was difficult. An association between a missense DCLRE1C variant and V-gene and J-gene trimming of TCR beta chains was found in a later genetic analysis and replicated in an independent cohort. Because the 87-base-pair reads could not distinguish some IMGT-functional V segments, including TRBV6-2 and TRBV6-3, those segments were excluded. A further reported finding was that TCR beta sequences accurately predicted the HLA-A and HLA-B alleles for most subjects in the first cohort. In a later analysis, most CMV-associated TCR beta chains were found to appear HLA-restricted, with HLA associations seemingly driven largely by CMV exposure. The only immune exposure information available for the cohort was CMV serostatus. Linkage disequilibrium might explain the correlated functional status among segregating V segments, but an unknown experimental factor could not be ruled out. Because HLA typing was unavailable for some donors at each locus, only the typed subset was used in association tests. In an earlier analysis of roughly 560 of the donors, most TCR beta V segments were observed in productive rearrangements about 87% or about 30% of the time, broadly matching IMGT annotations. According to a later analysis, TCR association rates differed among HLA loci, with DRB1 alleles showing the most associated TCRs and HLA-C alleles showing the fewest. In a later analysis, about 16,000 TCR beta sequences were associated with specific HLA alleles at a false discovery rate of 0.05.

A word on this clone: The antigen this receptor binds is unknown. Qualities for individual bases were not recorded, and no much larger clone is one base off.

CDR1 ENHRY and CDR2 SYGVKD were looked up in the germline V gene. Trimmed from V: 6 bases; trimmed from J: 5 bases; junction bases lacking a gene match: 18. The CDR3 holds 18 amino acids from the cysteine to the phenylalanine. The sequence is cut down to CDR3 DNA, 54 bases in frame from base 1. The rearrangement combines TRBV10-3 with TRBJ2-7; 11 central nucleotides agree with TRBD2. Sample: PBMCs. The clonotype was recovered from a woman aged 40 to 55 in good health and CMV-seronegative. In nucleotide form, the sequence is TGTGCCATCAGCCTTTCGGGGCTAGCGGGAGGTGTAAAGAACGAGCAGTACTTC. Its product reads: CAISLSGLAGGVKNEQYF.